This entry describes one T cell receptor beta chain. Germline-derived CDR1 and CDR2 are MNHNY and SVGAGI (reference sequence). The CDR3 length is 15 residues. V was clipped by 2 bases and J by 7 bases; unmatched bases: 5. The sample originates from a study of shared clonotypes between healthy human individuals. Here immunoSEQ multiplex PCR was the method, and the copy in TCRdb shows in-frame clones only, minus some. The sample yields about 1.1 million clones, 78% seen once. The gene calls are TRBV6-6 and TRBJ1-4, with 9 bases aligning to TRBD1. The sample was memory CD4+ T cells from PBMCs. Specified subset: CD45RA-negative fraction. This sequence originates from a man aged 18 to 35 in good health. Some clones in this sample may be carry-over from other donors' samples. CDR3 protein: CASSYHRGRGEKLFF. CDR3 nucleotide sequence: TGTGCCAGCAGTTACCACAGGGGGCGCGGTGAAAAACTGTTTTTT.